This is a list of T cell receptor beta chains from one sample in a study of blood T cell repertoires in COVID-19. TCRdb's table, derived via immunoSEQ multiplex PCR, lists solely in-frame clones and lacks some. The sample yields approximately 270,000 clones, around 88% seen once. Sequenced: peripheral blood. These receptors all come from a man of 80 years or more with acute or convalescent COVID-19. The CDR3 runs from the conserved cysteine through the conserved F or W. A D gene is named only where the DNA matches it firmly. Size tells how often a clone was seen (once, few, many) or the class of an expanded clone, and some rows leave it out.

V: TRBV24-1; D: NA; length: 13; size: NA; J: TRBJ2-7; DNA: TGTGCCACCGAGGGAGACAGGAGCTACGAGCAGTACTTC; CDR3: CATEGDRSYEQYF
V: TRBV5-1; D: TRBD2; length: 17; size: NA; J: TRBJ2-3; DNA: TGCGCCAGCAGACAACCGGGACTAGCGAAAAGCACAGATACGCAGTATTTT; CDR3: CASRQPGLAKSTDTQYF
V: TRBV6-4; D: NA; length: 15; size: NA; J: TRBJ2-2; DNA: TGTGCCAGCAGTCCCTTTCTGGCGGGGCTCGGGGAGCTGTTTTTT; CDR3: CASSPFLAGLGELFF
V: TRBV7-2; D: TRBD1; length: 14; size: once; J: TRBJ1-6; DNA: TGTGCCAGCATCTCGACAGGGACTAATTCACCCCTCCACTTT; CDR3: CASISTGTNSPLHF
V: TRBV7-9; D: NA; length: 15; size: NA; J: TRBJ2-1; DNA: TGTGCCAGCAGCTTGGGAAGGGGTATCTACAATGAGCAGTTCTTC; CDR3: CASSLGRGIYNEQFF
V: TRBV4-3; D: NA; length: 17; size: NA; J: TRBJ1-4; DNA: TGCGCCAGCAGCCAAGTATTTGACAGGACCTCCCCGGGAAAACTGTTTTTT; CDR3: CASSQVFDRTSPGKLFF
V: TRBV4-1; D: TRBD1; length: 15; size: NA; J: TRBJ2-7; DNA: TGCGCCAGCAGCCGGACACAGGGGACCACCTACGAGCAGTACTTC; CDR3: CASSRTQGTTYEQYF
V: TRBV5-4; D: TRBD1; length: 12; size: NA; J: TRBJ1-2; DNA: TGTGCCAGCAGCACGCAGGGACAGGGCTACACCTTC; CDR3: CASSTQGQGYTF
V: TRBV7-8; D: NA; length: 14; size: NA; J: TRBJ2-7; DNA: TGTGCCAGCAGCTTAAGGAACAGGGAGTCCGAGCAGTACTTC; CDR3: CASSLRNRESEQYF
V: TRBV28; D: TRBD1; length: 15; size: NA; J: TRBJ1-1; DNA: TGTGCCAGCAGTTTGTACCGACAGGGGGCCGGTGAAGCTTTCTTT; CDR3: CASSLYRQGAGEAFF